The clone carrying this T cell receptor beta chain appeared many times. Its cognate antigen is unknown. Each TCR transcript was tagged with a 10-nucleotide random UMI during 5'RACE. MiXCR, run by TCRdb on the 5' RACE reads, gives a single entry per CDR3 protein. The data hold 95,000 to 150,000 distinct CDR3 sequences, with roughly 3.2% observed a single time. V was cut by 7 bases and J by 5 bases, with 18 bases left in between. Per the germline V gene, CDR1 is DFQATT and CDR2 is SNEGSKA (reference sequence). This CDR3 region has 14 residues. This entry is derived from a study of neurological immune-mediated disorders. It was from 2 million PBMCs stored at -80 C that the unsorted libraries were obtained. The study, taken as a whole, reports: With the multiple sclerosis repertoire cluster, neither clinical nor MRI features showed any association. The study phylogenetically grouped the repertoires of 18 of 34 multiple sclerosis patients into one related-CDR3 cluster, a possible signature.

The clonotype originates from a woman aged 25 to 39 with multiple sclerosis. This chain uses TRBV20-1 with TRBJ2-1; perhaps TRBD2 as D (7 bases). Sequenced: PBMCs. DNA of the CDR3: TGCAGTGGTTGGGAGGGGGGGGCCCACAATGAGCAGTTCTTC. This codes for CSGWEGGAHNEQFF.